This T cell receptor (beta chain) was recovered during a study of T cells in Graves' hyperthyroidism and ophthalmopathy. Findings and caveats of the study: A model of 13 V-J features distinguished ophthalmopathy from stable hyperthyroidism. Blood also carried most thyroid clonotypes expanded above 0.001.

Details on this clonotype: Its antigen is still unknown.

Investigators excluded patients with uncontrolled infection, other autoimmune disease, pregnancy or lactation. V gave up 0 bases and J gave up 11 bases, with 10 bases separating them. Germline V lookup: CDR1 LGHDT, CDR2 YNNKEL (reference sequence). The CDR3 spans 12 residues. Amplification of TCR beta CDR3 regions was performed using RNA transcripts as template. TCR CDR3 regions were first amplified by RT-PCR with HTBI primers. TCRdb processed the multiplex PCR reads anew with MiXCR; each CDR3 protein has one entry. The sample lists 250,000 to 400,000 distinct CDR3 sequences, roughly 13% seen once, with roughly 35% in the top ten.

This sequence originates from a woman aged 40 to 50 with Graves' ophthalmopathy. The V gene is TRBV3-1, the J gene TRBJ1-1; the D gene is possibly TRBD1 (5 bases). Sequencing was performed on blood. The DNA for the CDR3 is TGTGCCAGCAGCCAAGATCTGCAGGGCGCTTTCTTT. Translating it yields CASSQDLQGAFF.